Presented here are 13 T cell receptor beta chains from one specimen sequenced in a study of identical twins. TCRdb itself ran the 5' RACE reads through MiXCR, one entry per CDR3 protein. Of about 530,000 distinct CDR3 sequences listed, around 22% are singletons. The sample was also reused in another study, on yellow fever vaccine responses in identical twins.

Sequenced material: CD4+ T cells sorted from blood. These receptors all come from a woman younger than 30 in good health.

Only a few counts were recorded for this clonotype. The chain uses TRBV28 and TRBJ2-7; no clear D gene. V was cut by 5 bases and J by 2 bases, with 10 bases left in between. The CDR3 extends over 13 amino acids. Germline CDR1 reads MDHEN; CDR2 reads SYDVKM. The CDR3 protein is CASSERNTYEQYV. As DNA, the CDR3 is TGTGCCAGCAGTGAACGGAACACCTACGAGCAGTACGTC.

This chain uses TRBV10-1 with TRBJ2-1; TRBD1 might be the D (6 bases). Germline lookup yields CDR1 WNHNN and CDR2 SYGVQD (reference sequence). The CDR3 has 13 residues. Trimming removed 2 bases at V and 9 bases at J, with 11 bases between. The DNA for the CDR3 is TGCGCCAGCAGTGAGCATGGGGGCCGTGAGCAGTTCTTC. The encoded protein is CASSEHGGREQFF.

This clonotype has just a few counts. The chain links TRBV5-1 to TRBJ2-2; unclear D gene. Germline V gene sequence: CDR1 SGHRS, CDR2 YFSETQ. The CDR3 is 16 amino acids. Trimming left V 3 bases short and J 0 bases short, with 12 bases between. The CDR3: CASSSSTSPNTGELFF. CDR3 sequence (DNA): TGCGCCAGCAGCTCCTCGACTTCACCGAACACCGGGGAGCTGTTTTTT.

The J gene is TRBJ2-1, the V gene TRBV27, with D perhaps matching TRBD2 (6 bases). CDR1 is MNHEY, CDR2 SMNVEV, per germline (reference sequence). V was trimmed by 6 bases and J by 4 bases, leaving 19 bases between them. The CDR3 totals 16 residues. The CDR3 sequence is CASSPLDGSRYNEQFF. For the CDR3, the DNA is TGTGCCAGCAGCCCGCTAGACGGGAGCCGTTACAATGAGCAGTTCTTC.

The chain recombines TRBV5-1 with TRBJ2-7; the D call may be TRBD1 or TRBD2 (5 bases each). The germline V gene has CDR1 SGHRS and CDR2 YFSETQ. The CDR3 covers 14 residues. Trimming removed 2 bases from V and 4 bases from J, with 13 bases in between. The CDR3 sequence: CASSLGDLKYEQYF. Written as DNA, the CDR3 is TGCGCCAGCAGCTTAGGGGACCTTAAGTACGAGCAGTACTTC.

This clonotype was recorded only once. The rearrangement uses TRBV6-1 and TRBJ1-5, with TRBD1 matching 7 bases. V dropped 6 bases and J dropped 5; count of bases not matched to a gene: 7. Looked up from germline, CDR1 is MNHNS and CDR2 is SASEGT. The CDR3 runs to 14 residues. The CDR3 reads CASSATGNDQPQHF. In DNA form, the CDR3 reads TGTGCCAGCAGCGCGACAGGGAATGATCAGCCCCAGCATTTT.

This clonotype came up many times. The genes are TRBV10-3 and TRBJ2-1; D gene unclear. The CDR3 contains 11 residues. V was shortened by 2 bases and J by 10 bases, with 6 bases between the two germline ends. Germline CDR1 and CDR2: ENHRY and SYGVKD. CDR3 sequence: CAISEGPEQFF. CDR3 coding DNA: TGTGCCATCAGTGAGGGTCCCGAGCAGTTCTTC.

V is TRBV11-2 and J is TRBJ1-5; TRBD1 is a possible D gene (5 bases). This CDR3 spans 21 amino acids. V was cut by 2 bases and J by 0 bases, with 26 bases left in between. CDR1 SGHAT and CDR2 FQNNGV come from the germline V gene. The CDR3 here is CASSLSGYVGLAGSSNQPQHF. CDR3 nucleotides: TGTGCCAGCAGCTTATCAGGGTACGTCGGACTGGCTGGTAGTAGCAATCAGCCCCAGCATTTT.

The gene calls are TRBV6-5 and TRBJ1-1; weak D call: TRBD1 (5 bases). V lost 0 bases and J 6 bases, leaving 11 bases between the germline ends. Looked up from germline, CDR1 is MNHEY and CDR2 is SVGAGI. The CDR3 consists of 14 residues. The CDR3 nucleotides read TGTGCCAGCAGTTACTCGACGGGGGACGCTGAAGCTTTCTTT. Its translation: CASSYSTGDAEAFF.

CDR3 residues: CASSRGQGGYTEAFF. CDR3 DNA: TGTGCCAGCAGTCGCGGACAGGGCGGGTACACTGAAGCTTTCTTT. This sequence joins TRBV27 and TRBJ1-1; 8 bases are a match to TRBD1. This CDR3 comprises 15 residues. J lost 3 bases, V lost 5 bases, and 8 bases had no gene match. The germline V gene encodes CDR1 MNHEY and CDR2 SMNVEV (reference sequence).

The chain combines TRBV12-3 or TRBV12-4 with TRBJ2-7, with 9 positions matching TRBD2. The J segment lost 2 bases and the V segment lost 7 bases, leaving 9 bases of the junction unmatched. This CDR3 is built from 15 residues. CDR3 amino acids: CASTPEAGGPYEQYF. The CDR3 DNA reads TGTGCCAGCACCCCTGAAGCGGGAGGCCCCTACGAGCAGTACTTC.

This clonotype was seen a handful of times. V usage is TRBV18 and J usage is TRBJ1-1, with TRBD1 as a possible D gene (5 bases). Germline V gives CDR1 KGHSH, CDR2 LQKENI. This CDR3 is built from 15 residues. V shed 4 bases and J shed 1 base, with 13 bases lying between them. The CDR3 reads CASSRPPGPNTEAFF. Here the CDR3 DNA reads TGTGCCAGCTCACGTCCCCCAGGGCCGAACACTGAAGCTTTCTTT.

The chain employs TRBV19 and TRBJ2-5, with D perhaps matching TRBD2 (5 bases). Germline-derived CDR1 and CDR2 are LNHDA and SQIVND (reference sequence). The CDR3 totals 12 residues. V lost 8 bases, J lost 5 bases, and 12 bases lay in between. Written as DNA, the CDR3 is TGTGCCAGTGACCGGGCGGGCGAGACCCAGTACTTC. This gives the protein CASDRAGETQYF. The full variable domain, rest sourced from reference TRBV19 and TRBJ2-5, is DGGITQSPKYLFRKEGQNVTLSCEQNLNHDAMYWYRQDPGQGLRLIYYSQIVNDFQKGDIAEGYSVSREKKESFPLTVTSAQKNPTAFYLCASDRAGETQYFGPGTRLLVL.